This TCR beta chain derives from a study of T cell responses to AZD1222 COVID-19 vaccine. Generated by immunoSEQ multiplex PCR, the TCRdb table keeps only in-frame clones and is missing some. The repertoire holds about 180,000 clones, with roughly 88% as singletons. This CDR3 is built from 15 residues. V was pared by 6 bases and J by 6 bases, with 18 bases between. In germline, CDR1 is MNHEY, CDR2 SVGAGI. Overall study results and limits: Sampling captured repertoires only after the peak T cell response. White British people made up most donors, females outnumbered males, and clonal diversity was possibly underestimated.

This clone was detected once. Its target is unknown. The origin of this receptor is an adult in good health. The chain employs TRBV6-5 and TRBJ1-5, with D possibly matching TRBD1 (5 bases). Sequenced here: peripheral blood, sampled on day 0 of AZD1222 vaccination. The CDR3 DNA follows: TGTGCCAGCAGCCAGTTCGGGGGGGACCGTCAGCCCCAGCATTTT. This gives the protein CASSQFGGDRQPQHF.